What follows describes a single TCR beta chain. This clonotype was detected a few times. What antigen it recognizes has not been identified. This may be a read error: a much more frequent sequence differs by one nucleotide. V is shortened by 4 bases, J by 11 bases, and the region joining them spans 23 bases. The CDR3 holds 15 amino acids from the cysteine to the phenylalanine. Left in the record is the CDR3 DNA by itself, 45 bases read in frame from the first base. The germline V gene supplies CDR1 MDHEN and CDR2 SYDVKM. This sample was included in a study of blood T cells in healthy people across ages (dated by TCRdb to between 2014 and 2017). About the investigation overall: Template switching captured roughly one uniquely barcoded TCR beta cDNA molecule per two T cells in model experiments. To track age-related changes in TCR beta repertoire diversity, the study relied on deep sequencing normalized with unique cDNA molecular identifiers. For two donors (one aged 18 to 30 and one aged 80 or older), the study analyzed two additional independent replicas of 1 million unique cDNA reads from the same blood draw. The donors were divided into four age groups: young (average 16 years), middle-aged (around 41), aged (approximately 59) and long-lived (about 84). To avoid experimental bias, donors of different ages were distributed randomly across sequencing lanes.

The library relied on 5' RACE. The run used an Illumina HiSeq 2500. A second roughly 6 to 12 cycle PCR used a sample-barcoded 5' primer and a J-beta primer mix. Each TCR beta cDNA molecule received a unique molecular identifier from a template-switch 5' adaptor carrying 12 random nucleotides. At least 2.5 million CDR3-containing paired-end reads were obtained from each sample. The Mint cDNA synthesis kit, primed by a TRBC-specific oligonucleotide, was used to synthesize first-strand cDNA from all RNA. All cDNA was treated with uracil-DNA glycosylase and then went through a first 18-cycle PCR with the universal primers M1SS and BC2_uni_R. Processing in the source paper ran as follows. Each sample was normalized by randomly selecting 1 million high-quality reads, each carrying a distinct molecular identifier. Instead of being binned into consensus sequences, reads that shared molecular identifiers were thrown out. MiTCR, with a Q25 quality threshold and the strictest error-elimination algorithm, was used for CDR3 identification, clonotype clustering and error correction. A nonparametric unseen species model with Euler transformation was used to estimate lower-bound total TCR beta diversity. TCRdb reprocessing: public reads trimmed at Q25 with fastp, clones called with MiXCR, in-frame beta chains kept. Under each unique CDR3 protein, matching rows form one entry showing the most common genes and DNA. TCRdb, not the authors, supplied the V and J calls. This sample is represented by under 1 million distinct CDR3 sequences; around two fifths of them were singletons. The ten most abundant clones make up roughly 18% of the sample.

The donors were roughly 39 Caucasian individuals from Russia, aged roughly 6 to 90 years, who were systemically healthy. Around 9.7 milliliters of peripheral blood were collected from each donor into EDTA-treated Vacutainer tubes. Ficoll-Paque density-gradient centrifugation was used to isolate PBMCs, with at least 7 million per sample. Trizol reagent was used to extract total RNA from the PBMCs, yielding at least 6 micrograms per sample. For every donor, an aliquot of PBMCs went through flow cytometry to measure the percentages of naive CD45RAhigh/CD27high T cells. What the research found in general, with its limitations: There was a strong correlation between observed TCR beta diversity and the percentage of naive T cells measured by flow cytometry. The CMV infection status of donors was not known, potentially confounding age-related changes in expanded clonotypes. Because profiling used bulk unsorted PBMCs, naive and antigen-experienced compartments could not be compared conclusively. Total diversity estimates from one million sequenced T cells were considered lower bounds and underestimates. Observed TCR beta diversity per million T cells fell roughly linearly with age, and a significant reduction was already apparent by age roughly 40. Compared with the aged group, the long-lived group had more naive CD4+ T cells, fewer expanded clones and increased TCR diversity, suggesting age selection.

The sequence was obtained from a man aged 55-75 years in good health. The rearranged segments are TRBV28 and TRBJ2-5; perhaps TRBD1 is the D gene, with 6 bases matching. The specimen was blood. The CDR3 loop reads CASSSPSGGHNEQYF. The nucleotide sequence reads as follows: TGTGCCAGCAGTTCCCCGAGTGGGGGCCATAATGAGCAGTACTTC.